A single sample is the source of the 14 T cell receptor beta chains below, sequenced in a study of blood T cell repertoires in COVID-19. Clones were sequenced by immunoSEQ multiplex PCR, and TCRdb holds only the in-frame ones, with some missing. The table has 150,000 to 200,000 clones, about 88% seen once. Sequences were obtained from peripheral blood. Source of these receptors: a man aged 60 to 75 with acute or convalescent COVID-19.

The chain has TRBV6-5 and TRBJ2-7, with D possibly matching TRBD2 (5 bases). This CDR3 region has 12 residues. Deletions cut 6 bases from V and 4 bases from J, with 10 bases between. Germline V gives CDR1 MNHEY, CDR2 SVGAGI. Written as DNA, the CDR3 is TGTGCCAGCAGCCAGGAGGCTTACGAGCAGTACGTC. It specifies CASSQEAYEQYV.

The rearrangement uses TRBV4-3 and TRBJ1-1; 10 positions agree with TRBD1. After removal of 1 base from V and 3 bases from J, the junction contained 8 bases not matched to a gene. Germline CDR1 reads LGHNA; CDR2 reads YSLEER. The CDR3 extends over 17 amino acids. CDR3 sequence (DNA): TGCGCCAGCAGCCAAGCGACAGGGGGCGCGGTGGACACTGAAGCTTTCTTT. Its translation: CASSQATGGAVDTEAFF.

The V gene is TRBV4-1, the J gene TRBJ1-2; TRBD1 matches at 8 bases. There are 15 residues in the CDR3. CDR1 and CDR2 (germline): MGHRA, YSYEKL. V lost 0 bases and J lost 8; bases outside the gene matches: 8. The chain's CDR3 is CASSQENRGFGGYTF. CDR3 nucleotides: TGCGCCAGCAGCCAAGAGAACAGGGGGTTTGGAGGCTACACCTTC.

The J gene is TRBJ2-3, the V gene TRBV12-5, with TRBD2 identical over 7 bases. Losses at the gene ends were 6 bases for V and 8 bases for J; bases not matched to a gene: 20. Per germline, CDR1 LGHNT and CDR2 FRNRAP. The CDR3 is 17 amino acids. The CDR3 here is CASGNPRASGEVGTQYF. The CDR3 DNA reads as TGTGCTAGTGGCAATCCTCGGGCTAGCGGAGAGGTGGGTACGCAGTATTTT.

The chain's CDR3 is CASRTGKINEKLFF. The DNA of the CDR3 is TGCGCCAGCAGGACAGGGAAGATTAATGAAAAACTGTTTTTT. The J gene is TRBJ1-4, the V gene TRBV5-1, with 7 bases identical to TRBD1. The length of the CDR3 is 14 residues. With 5 bases clipped from V and 4 bases from J, the junction kept 5 bases outside the gene matches. Looked up from germline, CDR1 is SGHRS and CDR2 is YFSETQ. Based on the CDR3 plus reference TRBV5-1 and TRBJ1-4, the full variable domain is KAGVTQTPRYLIKTRGQQVTLSCSPISGHRSVSWYQQTPGQGLQFLFEYFSETQRNKGNFPGRFSGRQFSNSRSEMNVSTLELGDSALYLCASRTGKINEKLFFGSGTQLSVL.

The chain uses TRBV5-8 and TRBJ1-1, with D perhaps TRBD1 (6 bases). From germline, CDR1 is SGHTS and CDR2 YDEGEE. CDR3 size: 14 residues. V gave up 3 bases and J gave up 0 bases, with 9 bases separating them. The CDR3 sequence: CASSWTVMNTEAFF. CDR3 in DNA: TGTGCCAGCAGCTGGACAGTAATGAACACTGAAGCTTTCTTT.

The J gene is TRBJ1-1, the V gene TRBV11-2, with unresolved D. The CDR3 runs to 15 residues. V was cut by 0 bases and J by 1 base, with 9 bases left in between. The germline gives CDR1 SGHAT, CDR2 FQNNGV. CDR3 region: CASSLDRAGNTEAFF. Written as DNA, the CDR3 is TGTGCCAGCAGCTTAGACCGGGCGGGGAACACTGAAGCTTTCTTT.

The chain recombines TRBV6-6 with TRBJ2-5, with TRBD1 matching over 11 bases. J gave up 8 bases and V 2 bases, and 4 bases lay outside the gene matches. Germline-derived CDR1 and CDR2 are MNHNY and SVGAGI (reference sequence). This CDR3 comprises 14 residues. CDR3 DNA: TGTGCCAGCAGTTACACAGGGACAGGGGGAACCCAGTACTTC. Translated: CASSYTGTGGTQYF.

The rearrangement uses TRBV12-3 or TRBV12-4 and TRBJ1-3; no clear D gene. The CDR3 is 12 residues long. The ends were cut back, 5 bases at V and 4 bases at J, with 6 bases in the middle. The CDR3: CASSPYGNTIYF. In DNA, the CDR3 is TGTGCCAGCAGTCCCTACGGAAACACCATATATTTT.

This chain connects TRBV19 to TRBJ2-2, with D hard to call. V was clipped by 5 bases and J by 0 bases, with 13 bases between them. From germline, CDR1 is LNHDA and CDR2 SQIVND (reference sequence). The CDR3 is made up of 16 amino acids. The CDR3 spells CASSPGVGSNTGELFF. The DNA of the CDR3 is TGTGCCAGTAGTCCCGGAGTCGGTTCGAACACCGGGGAGCTGTTTTTT.

This chain joins TRBV27 and TRBJ1-5; 7 nucleotides match TRBD1. V trimming: 4 bases; J trimming: 3 bases; junction bases outside the gene matches: 6. The CDR3 length is 15 residues. Germline CDR1 MNHEY, CDR2 SMNVEV (reference sequence). In DNA, the CDR3 is TGTGCCAGCAGTTGGAGGGGACAGAACAATCAGCCCCAGCATTTT. This codes for CASSWRGQNNQPQHF.

The rearrangement joins TRBV5-1 to TRBJ2-1, with D possibly matching TRBD1 (5 bases). This CDR3 comprises 14 residues. V gave up 1 base and J gave up 7 bases, with 12 bases separating them. Looked up from germline, CDR1 is SGHRS and CDR2 is YFSETQ. CDR3 loop: CASSLRQLGNEQFF. CDR3 coding DNA: TGCGCCAGCAGCTTGCGACAGCTAGGGAATGAGCAGTTCTTC. Based on the CDR3 plus reference TRBV5-1 and TRBJ2-1, the full variable domain is KAGVTQTPRYLIKTRGQQVTLSCSPISGHRSVSWYQQTPGQGLQFLFEYFSETQRNKGNFPGRFSGRQFSNSRSEMNVSTLELGDSALYLCASSLRQLGNEQFFGPGTRLTVL.

This chain connects TRBV20-1 to TRBJ1-1; tentative D call: TRBD1 (5 bases). V was cut by 8 bases and J by 5 bases, with 12 bases left in between. The CDR3 has 11 residues. CDR1 and CDR2 (germline): DFQATT, SNEGSKA (reference sequence). The CDR3 sequence: CSFRVGTEAFF. The CDR3 nucleotides read TGCAGTTTCAGGGTGGGGACTGAAGCTTTCTTT.

This chain uses TRBV12-5 with TRBJ1-1; D gene ambiguous. The CDR3 totals 12 residues. Germline V gene lookup returns CDR1 LGHNT and CDR2 FRNRAP. Trimming removed 6 bases from V and 4 bases from J, with 9 bases in between. The CDR3 region has the DNA TGTGCTAGTGGGAGGGTGGGCACTGAAGCTTTCTTT. Its translation: CASGRVGTEAFF.